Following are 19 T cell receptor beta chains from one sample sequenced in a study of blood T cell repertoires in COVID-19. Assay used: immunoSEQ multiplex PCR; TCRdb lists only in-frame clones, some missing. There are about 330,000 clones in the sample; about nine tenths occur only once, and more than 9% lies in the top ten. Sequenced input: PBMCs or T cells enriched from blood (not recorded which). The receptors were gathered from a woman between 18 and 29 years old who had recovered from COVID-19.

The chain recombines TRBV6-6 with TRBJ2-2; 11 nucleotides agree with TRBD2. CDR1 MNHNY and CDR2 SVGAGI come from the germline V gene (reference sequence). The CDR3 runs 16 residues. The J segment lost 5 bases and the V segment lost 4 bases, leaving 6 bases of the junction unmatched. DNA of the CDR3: TGTGCCAGCAGTTCCCCGGGACTAGCGGAGACCGGGGAGCTGTTTTTT. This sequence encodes CASSSPGLAETGELFF.

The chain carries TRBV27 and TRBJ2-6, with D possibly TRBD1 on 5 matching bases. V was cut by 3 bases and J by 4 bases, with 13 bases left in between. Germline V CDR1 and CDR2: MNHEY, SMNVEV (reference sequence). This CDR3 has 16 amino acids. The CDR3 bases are TGTGCCAGCAGTTTGGCTGCAGGGTCCGGGGCCAACGTCCTGACTTTC. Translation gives CASSLAAGSGANVLTF.

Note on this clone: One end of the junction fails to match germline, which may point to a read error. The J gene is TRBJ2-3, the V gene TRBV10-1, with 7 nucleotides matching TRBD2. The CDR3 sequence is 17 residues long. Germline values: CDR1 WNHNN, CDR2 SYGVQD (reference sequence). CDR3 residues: CAGSESVGGRGSDTQYF. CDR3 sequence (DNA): TGCGCCGGCAGTGAGTCGGTGGGAGGGCGAGGGTCAGATACGCAGTATTTT.

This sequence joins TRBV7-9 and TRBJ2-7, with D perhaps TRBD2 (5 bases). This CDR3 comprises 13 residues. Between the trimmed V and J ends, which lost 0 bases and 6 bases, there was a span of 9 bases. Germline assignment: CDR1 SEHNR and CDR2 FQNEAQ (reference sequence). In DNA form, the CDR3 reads TGTGCCAGCAGCTTAGCTGGACGGGGCGAGCAGTACTTC. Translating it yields CASSLAGRGEQYF.

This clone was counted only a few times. CDR3 in amino acids: CASSQGSGRSGELFF. The CDR3 region has the DNA TGTGCCAGCAGCCAAGGGTCAGGGCGGAGCGGGGAGCTGTTTTTT. The chain uses TRBV3-1 (or the pseudogene TRBV3-2) and TRBJ2-2; possibly TRBD1 for D (5 bases). Per the germline V gene, CDR1 is LGHDT and CDR2 is YNNKEL (reference sequence). V dropped 1 base and J dropped 7 bases, with 13 bases sitting between them. CDR3 length: 15 amino acids.

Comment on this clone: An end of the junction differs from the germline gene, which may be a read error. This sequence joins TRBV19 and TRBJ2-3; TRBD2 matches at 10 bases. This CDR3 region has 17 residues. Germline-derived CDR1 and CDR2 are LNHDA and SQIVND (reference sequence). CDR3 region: CASSIVTGTSGTDTQYF. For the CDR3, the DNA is TGTGCCAGTAGCATAGTAACCGGGACTAGCGGCACAGATACGCAGTATTTT.

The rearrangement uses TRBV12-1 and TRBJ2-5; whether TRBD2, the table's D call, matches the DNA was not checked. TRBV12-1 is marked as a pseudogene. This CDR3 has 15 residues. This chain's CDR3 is CASRVRGTHQETQYF. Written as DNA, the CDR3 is TGTGCCAGTCGGGTCCGGGGTACCCACCAAGAGACCCAGTACTTC.

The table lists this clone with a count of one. DNA of the CDR3: TGCGCCAGCAGCCAAGGAACGGCTAGCGGGAGGGAAGAGCAGTACTTC. Translation gives CASSQGTASGREEQYF. V usage is TRBV4-1 and J usage is TRBJ2-7, with TRBD2 matching 12 bases. The V and J ends lost 1 base and 7 bases, in that order; junction bases with no gene match: 8. The CDR3 covers 16 residues. The V gene's germline CDR1 is MGHRA and CDR2 YSYEKL.

CDR3 residues: CASSLAPLLGTDTQYF. CDR3 coding DNA: TGCGCCAGCAGCTTGGCTCCTTTACTAGGCACAGATACGCAGTATTTT. The chain is built from TRBV5-1 and TRBJ2-3; maybe TRBD2 (5 bases). Germline V gives CDR1 SGHRS, CDR2 YFSETQ. This CDR3 has 16 amino acids. Trimming stripped 0 bases from V and 1 base from J, with 12 bases between. The full variable domain, completed using reference TRBV5-1 and TRBJ2-3, is KAGVTQTPRYLIKTRGQQVTLSCSPISGHRSVSWYQQTPGQGLQFLFEYFSETQRNKGNFPGRFSGRQFSNSRSEMNVSTLELGDSALYLCASSLAPLLGTDTQYFGPGTRLTVL.

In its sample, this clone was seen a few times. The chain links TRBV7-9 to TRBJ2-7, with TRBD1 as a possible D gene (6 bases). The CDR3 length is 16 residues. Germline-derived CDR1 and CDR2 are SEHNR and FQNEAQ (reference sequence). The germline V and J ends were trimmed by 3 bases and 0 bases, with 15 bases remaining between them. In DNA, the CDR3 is TGTGCCAGCAGCTTTTCAGGCAGGGGACCCTCCTACGAGCAGTACTTC. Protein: CASSFSGRGPSYEQYF. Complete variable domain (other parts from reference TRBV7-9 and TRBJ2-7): DTGVSQNPRHKITKRGQNVTFRCDPISEHNRLYWYRQTLGQGPEFLTYFQNEAQLEKSRLLSDRFSAERPKGSFSTLEIQRTEQGDSAMYLCASSFSGRGPSYEQYFGPGTRLTVT.

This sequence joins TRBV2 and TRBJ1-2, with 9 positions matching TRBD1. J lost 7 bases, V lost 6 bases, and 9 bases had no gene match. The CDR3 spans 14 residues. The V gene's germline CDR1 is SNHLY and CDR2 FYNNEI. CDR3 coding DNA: TGTGCCAGCAGCCCTACGGGACAGGGTCTTGGCTACACCTTC. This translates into CASSPTGQGLGYTF.

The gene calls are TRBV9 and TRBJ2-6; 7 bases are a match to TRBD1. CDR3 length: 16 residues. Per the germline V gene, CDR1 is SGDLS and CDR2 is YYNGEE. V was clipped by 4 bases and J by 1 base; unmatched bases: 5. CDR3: CASSIKTGSGANVLTF. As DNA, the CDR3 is TGTGCCAGCAGCATAAAGACAGGGTCTGGGGCCAACGTCCTGACTTTC.

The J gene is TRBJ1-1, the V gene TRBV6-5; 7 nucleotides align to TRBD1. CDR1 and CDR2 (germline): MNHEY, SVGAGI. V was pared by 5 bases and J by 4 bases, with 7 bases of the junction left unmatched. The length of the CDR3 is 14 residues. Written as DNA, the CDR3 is TGTGCCAGCAGTCCCCATGACAGGGCCACTGAAGCTTTCTTT. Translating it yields CASSPHDRATEAFF.

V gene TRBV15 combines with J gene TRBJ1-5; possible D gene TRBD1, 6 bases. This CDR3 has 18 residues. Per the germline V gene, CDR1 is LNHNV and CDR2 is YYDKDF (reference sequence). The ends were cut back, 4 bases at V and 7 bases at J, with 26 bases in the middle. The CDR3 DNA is TGTGCCACCAGCATAAGCCTGACAGGCACGGGGAGGGGACAGCCCCAGCATTTT. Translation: CATSISLTGTGRGQPQHF.

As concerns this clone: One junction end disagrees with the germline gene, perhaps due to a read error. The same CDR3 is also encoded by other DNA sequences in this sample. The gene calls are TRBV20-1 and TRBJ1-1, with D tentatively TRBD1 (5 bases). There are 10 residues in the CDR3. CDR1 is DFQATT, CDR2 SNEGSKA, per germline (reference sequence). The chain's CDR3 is CSAGGTEAFF. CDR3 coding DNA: TGCAGTGCCGGGGGGACTGAAGCCTTCTTT.

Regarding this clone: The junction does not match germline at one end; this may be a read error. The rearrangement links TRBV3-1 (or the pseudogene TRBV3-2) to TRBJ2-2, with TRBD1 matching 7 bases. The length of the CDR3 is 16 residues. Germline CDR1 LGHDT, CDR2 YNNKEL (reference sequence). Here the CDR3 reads CASSQVEGAKTGELFF. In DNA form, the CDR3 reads TGTGCCAGCAGCCAAGTTGAGGGGGCGAAGACCGGGGAGCTGTTTTTT.

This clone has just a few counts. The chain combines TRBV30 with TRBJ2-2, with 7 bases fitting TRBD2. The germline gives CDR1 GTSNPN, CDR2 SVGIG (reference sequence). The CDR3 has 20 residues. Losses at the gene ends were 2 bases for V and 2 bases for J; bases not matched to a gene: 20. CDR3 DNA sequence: TGTGCCTGGAGTCCTTCCCCATTCAAATGGGGGAGGGCCAACACCGGGGAGCTGTTTTTT. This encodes CAWSPSPFKWGRANTGELFF.

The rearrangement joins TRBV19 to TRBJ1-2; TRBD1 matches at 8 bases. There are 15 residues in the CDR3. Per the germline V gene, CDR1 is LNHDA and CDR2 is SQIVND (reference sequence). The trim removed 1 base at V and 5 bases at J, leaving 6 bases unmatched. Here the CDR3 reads CASSIAGGARYGYTF. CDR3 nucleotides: TGTGCCAGTAGTATAGCAGGGGGCGCAAGATATGGCTACACCTTC.

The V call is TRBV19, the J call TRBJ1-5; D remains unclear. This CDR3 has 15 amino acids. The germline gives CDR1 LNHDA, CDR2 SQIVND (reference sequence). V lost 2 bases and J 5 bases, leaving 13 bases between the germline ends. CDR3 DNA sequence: TGTGCCAGTAGTATACAGAAACGGGATTATCAGCCCCAGCATTTT. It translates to CASSIQKRDYQPQHF.